The entry below describes one T cell receptor beta chain. The antigen is not known. This record comes from a study of cytomegalovirus exposure and HLA in healthy donors. At the level of the study: Previous work identified 90 million to 130 million unique TCR beta sequences from about 179 million T cells. Study outcomes and limitations: An ancestry cluster, one associated with Asian ancestry, reportedly showed fewer N-insertions than the roughly 700-donor mean in a later analysis.

CDR1 and CDR2 (germline): SGHDT, YYEEEE. Trimming stripped 2 bases from V and 0 bases from J, with 6 bases between. The CDR3 totals 15 residues. Vbeta (60) and Jbeta (13) primers were used in the PCR. Libraries were prepared by immunoSEQ multiplex PCR; TCRdb keeps only in-frame clonotypes and omits some of them. The clone table shows around 200,000 clones, with the ten largest holding 0.75% to 1%. J is TRBJ2-6 and V is TRBV5-6; D call uncertain. The receptor comes from a woman aged 25 to 39 in good health and CMV-seropositive. Sample: PBMCs. This CDR3 is CASSFLYSGANVLTF. As DNA, the CDR3 is TGTGCCAGCAGCTTCCTCTACTCTGGGGCCAACGTCCTGACTTTC.